The 16 T cell receptor beta chains below were found in one sample sequenced in a study of T cell repertoires in cytomegalovirus infection. TCRdb re-analysed the reads in MiXCR, keeping a single row per CDR3 protein. Here the sample spans a few hundred thousand distinct CDR3 sequences, roughly a third being singletons. Their target antigens are unknown. The starting material was cultured PBMCs, obtained from culture after CMV antigen stimulation. These receptors all come from a human donor in good health (CMV status not recorded). Some clones in this sample may be carry-over from other donors' samples.

This clonotype was recorded many times. The V gene is TRBV7-2, the J gene TRBJ2-2, with unresolved D. V was pared by 1 base and J by 9 bases, with 9 bases between. This CDR3 region has 13 residues. Looked up from germline, CDR1 is SGHTA and CDR2 is FQGNSA. This CDR3 reads CASSLDQSRELFF. CDR3 DNA: TGTGCCAGCAGCTTAGACCAATCTAGGGAGCTGTTTTTT.

The rearrangement joins TRBV27 to TRBJ2-7, with D possibly being TRBD2 (7 bases). CDR3 size: 14 residues. The germline V and J ends were trimmed by 4 bases and 3 bases, with 13 bases remaining between them. Germline CDR1 MNHEY, CDR2 SMNVEV (reference sequence). The DNA for the CDR3 is TGTGCCAGCAGTTGGGGGGGGGGCAACTACGAGCAGTACTTC. It specifies CASSWGGGNYEQYF.

This clonotype has just a few counts. V is TRBV7-6 and J is TRBJ1-2; D not resolved. The CDR3 is 16 amino acids. CDR1 SGHVS and CDR2 FNYEAQ come from the germline V gene. V was clipped by 4 bases and J by 4 bases, with 19 bases between them. The CDR3 is CASSSAVRESGYGYTF. CDR3 sequence (DNA): TGTGCCAGCAGCTCCGCCGTGAGGGAATCGGGCTATGGCTACACCTTC. The full variable domain, completed using reference TRBV7-6 and TRBJ1-2, is GAGVSQSPRYKVTKRGQDVALRCDPISGHVSLYWYRQALGQGPEFLTYFNYEAQQDKSGLPNDRFSAERPEGSISTLTIQRTEQRDSAMYRCASSSAVRESGYGYTFGSGTRLTVV.

This chain joins TRBV2 and TRBJ2-1; 11 bases fit TRBD1. V was clipped by 5 bases and J by 5 bases; unmatched bases: 8. CDR1 and CDR2 from the germline V gene are SNHLY and FYNNEI. The length of the CDR3 is 16 residues. Here the CDR3 reads CASSPFGQGANNEQFF. The CDR3 DNA follows: TGTGCCAGCAGTCCCTTTGGACAGGGGGCGAACAATGAGCAGTTCTTC.

In this sample, this clonotype turned up many times. V and J are TRBV7-2 and TRBJ2-3, with 11 bases that match TRBD2. Germline V lookup: CDR1 SGHTA, CDR2 FQGNSA. This CDR3 has 19 residues. V lost 6 bases and J lost 4; bases outside the gene matches: 18. CDR3 residues: CASSSRPGASGGRPDTQYF. Here the CDR3 DNA reads TGTGCCAGCAGTTCAAGGCCAGGGGCTAGCGGGGGGAGGCCAGATACGCAGTATTTT.

Only a few counts were recorded for this clonotype. The V call is TRBV11-2, the J call TRBJ2-1; TRBD2 matches 16 bases. The CDR3 extends over 18 amino acids. J was trimmed by 12 bases and V by 8 bases; bases with no gene match: 19. Germline CDR1 SGHAT, CDR2 FQNNGV. CDR3 sequence: CASGPPGLAGGRAKTQFF. CDR3 coding DNA: TGTGCCAGCGGACCTCCGGGACTAGCGGGAGGGCGGGCAAAAACGCAGTTCTTC.

The CDR3 reads CASNRRGYNEQFF. The CDR3, as DNA: TGTGCCAGCAACAGGAGGGGTTACAATGAGCAGTTCTTC. The gene calls are TRBV27 and TRBJ2-1; perhaps TRBD2 as D (6 bases). The CDR3 loop spans 13 amino acids. Germline assignment: CDR1 MNHEY and CDR2 SMNVEV (reference sequence). The ends were cut back, 7 bases at V and 4 bases at J, with 11 bases in the middle.

This clonotype came up a few times. The gene calls are TRBV7-2 and TRBJ2-2, with unresolved D. The CDR3 extends over 14 amino acids. Per germline, CDR1 SGHTA and CDR2 FQGNSA. V was cut by 3 bases and J by 1 base, with 6 bases left in between. Written as DNA, the CDR3 is TGTGCCAGCAGCTTTATGAAGAACACCGGGGAGCTGTTTTTT. Translation: CASSFMKNTGELFF.

V gene TRBV28 combines with J gene TRBJ2-7; the D is unclear. This CDR3 comprises 14 residues. V lost 1 base, J lost 2 bases, and 9 bases lay in between. Germline V gene lookup returns CDR1 MDHEN and CDR2 SYDVKM. The CDR3 DNA reads as TGTGCCAGCAGTTTATCTATCCCCGCCTACGAGCAGTACTTC. This codes for CASSLSIPAYEQYF.

The chain uses TRBV20-1 and TRBJ2-3; 7 positions match TRBD2. The CDR3 has 14 amino acids. V lost 6 bases, J lost 1 base, and 7 bases stayed unmatched. Germline values: CDR1 DFQATT, CDR2 SNEGSKA (reference sequence). Written as DNA, the CDR3 is TGCAGTGCGGGACGGGGGGTAGGCACAGATACGCAGTATTTT. Amino acid sequence: CSAGRGVGTDTQYF.

J is TRBJ2-5 and V is TRBV10-3; 13 bases match TRBD2. CDR1 is ENHRY and CDR2 is SYGVKD in the germline V gene. CDR3 length equals 15 residues. With V trimmed by 6 bases and J by 0 bases, 1 base remained unmatched. CDR3 in amino acids: CAIRGTSGNQETQYF. Written as DNA, the CDR3 is TGTGCCATCAGGGGGACTAGCGGGAACCAAGAGACCCAGTACTTC.

This clonotype occurred a few times. The chain joins TRBV7-2 to TRBJ2-3; 7 bases match TRBD2. The CDR3 is made up of 17 amino acids. The trim removed 1 base at V and 1 base at J, leaving 8 bases unmatched. Germline V gene lookup returns CDR1 SGHTA and CDR2 FQGNSA. CDR3 protein: CASSLGSGRRGTDTQYF. In DNA, the CDR3 is TGTGCCAGCAGCTTAGGCTCCGGGAGGCGCGGCACAGATACGCAGTATTTT. Drawing the rest from reference TRBV7-2 and TRBJ2-3, the complete variable domain is GAGVSQSPSNKVTEKGKDVELRCDPISGHTALYWYRQSLGQGLEFLIYFQGNSAPDKSGLPSDRFSAERTGGSVSTLTIQRTQQEDSAVYLCASSLGSGRRGTDTQYFGPGTRLTVL.

The chain is built from TRBV29-1 and TRBJ1-4; D not certain. Trimming removed 4 bases from V and 1 base from J, with 16 bases in between. The CDR3 is 16 residues long. Germline CDR1 is SQVTM and CDR2 is ANQGSEA. The CDR3 loop reads CSVATQHQRTNEKLFF. CDR3 nucleotide sequence: TGCAGCGTTGCCACACAACACCAACGAACTAATGAAAAACTGTTTTTT.

Written as DNA, the CDR3 is TGTGCCAGCAGTTACTCAGGGGTGGTGCGAGAGCAGTTCTTC. Its protein product is CASSYSGVVREQFF. This chain connects TRBV6-6 to TRBJ2-1, with D perhaps matching TRBD1 (5 bases). V was shortened by 0 bases and J by 10 bases, with 13 bases between the two germline ends. This CDR3 is built from 14 residues. Germline CDR1 reads MNHNY; CDR2 reads SVGAGI (reference sequence).

V and J are TRBV4-3 and TRBJ2-1, with 8 bases aligning to TRBD2. V dropped 0 bases and J dropped 10; count of bases not matched to a gene: 8. Germline V gives CDR1 LGHNA, CDR2 YSLEER. This CDR3 region has 15 residues. CDR3 bases: TGCGCCAGCAGCCAAGATCGTACGGGAGGGTTGGAGCAGTTCTTC. It translates to CASSQDRTGGLEQFF.

The chain joins TRBV6-2 or TRBV6-3 to TRBJ2-5; D is unclear. The germline gives CDR1 MNHEY, CDR2 SVGEGT. V lost 4 bases, J lost 1 base, and 10 bases lay in between. The length of the CDR3 is 14 residues. The CDR3 nucleotides read TGTGCCAGCAGTTCCATCAGGATCCAAGAGACCCAGTACTTC. It yields the protein CASSSIRIQETQYF.